This section outlines one T cell receptor beta chain sequence together with its context. Using immunoSEQ multiplex PCR, the repertoire was profiled, and TCRdb retains in-frame clones only, with some absent. The sample holds about 120,000 clones, 75% to 90% seen once. Patients with autoimmune history or systemic immunosuppression were excluded. Germline lookup yields CDR1 MGHRA and CDR2 YSYEKL. The CDR3 has 13 residues. V was clipped by 1 base and J by 12 bases; unmatched bases: 7. The source of the sample is a study of OX40 agonist ivuxolimab in advanced cancers. The sequences come from CD4+ or CD8+ T cells sorted from blood, collected in a trial of the OX40 agonist ivuxolimab. The rearrangement uses TRBV4-1 and TRBJ1-2; TRBD1 agrees at 8 bases. The receptor comes from an adult with an advanced solid tumor such as melanoma, head and neck, liver or kidney cancer. The CDR3 DNA reads TGCGCCAGCAGCCAAGGGGACAGGCCCGAGCACACCTTC. Translating gives CASSQGDRPEHTF.